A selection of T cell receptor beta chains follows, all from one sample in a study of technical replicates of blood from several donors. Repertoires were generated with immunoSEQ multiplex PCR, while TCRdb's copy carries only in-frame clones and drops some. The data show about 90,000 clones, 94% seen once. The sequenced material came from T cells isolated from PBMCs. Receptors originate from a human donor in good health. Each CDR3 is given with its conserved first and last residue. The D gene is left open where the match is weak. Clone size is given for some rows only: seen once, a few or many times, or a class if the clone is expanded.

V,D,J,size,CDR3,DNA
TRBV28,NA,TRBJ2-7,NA,CASSLRQGSTEQYF,TGTGCCAGCAGTTTAAGGCAGGGATCGACCGAGCAGTACTTC
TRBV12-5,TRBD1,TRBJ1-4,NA,CASGLQGASGGGLFF,TGTGCTAGTGGGCTACAGGGGGCGTCCGGCGGGGGACTGTTTTTT
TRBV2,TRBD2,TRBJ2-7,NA,CASLPGLADRAYEQYF,TGTGCCAGCCTACCGGGACTAGCGGACCGAGCCTACGAGCAGTACTTC
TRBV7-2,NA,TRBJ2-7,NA,CASRGGSSYEQYF,TGTGCCAGCAGAGGGGGAAGCTCCTACGAGCAGTACTTC
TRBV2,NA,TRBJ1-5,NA,CASTPVGTGLEPQHF,TGTGCCAGCACTCCGGTTGGAACGGGGTTGGAGCCCCAGCATTTT
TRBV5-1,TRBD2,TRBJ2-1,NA,CASSLAPSGPTPGRYSGHEQFF,TGCGCCAGCAGCTTGGCCCCTAGCGGACCTACCCCAGGAAGGTACAGTGGTCATGAGCAGTTCTTC
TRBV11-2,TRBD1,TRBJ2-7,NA,CASSLVTGKRYEQYF,TGTGCCAGCAGCTTAGTGACAGGGAAGCGCTACGAGCAGTACTTC
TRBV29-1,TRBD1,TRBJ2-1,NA,CSAYGTGSNEQFF,TGCAGCGCCTATGGGACAGGGTCTAATGAGCAGTTCTTC
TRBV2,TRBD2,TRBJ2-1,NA,CASSNRGGSYNEQFF,TGTGCCAGCAGTAACCGGGGGGGCTCCTACAATGAGCAGTTCTTC
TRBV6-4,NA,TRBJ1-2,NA,CASSDNSGLYGYTF,TGTGCCAGCAGTGACAACAGCGGGCTCTATGGCTACACCTTC
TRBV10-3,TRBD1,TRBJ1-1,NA,CAISDDRASPQAGGPEAFF,TGTGCCATCAGTGACGATCGTGCAAGCCCCCAGGCAGGGGGCCCTGAAGCTTTCTTT
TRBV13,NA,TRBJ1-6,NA,CASSSQGSTYNSPLHF,TGTGCCAGCAGCTCACAGGGTTCAACCTATAATTCACCCCTCCACTTT
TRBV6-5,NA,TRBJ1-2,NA,CASSYQAGVYGYTF,TGTGCCAGCAGTTATCAAGCAGGGGTCTATGGCTACACCTTC
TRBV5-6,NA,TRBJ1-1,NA,CASLETGNTEAFF,TGTGCCAGCCTGGAGACGGGGAACACTGAAGCTTTCTTT
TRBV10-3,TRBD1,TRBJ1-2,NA,CAISESGQGRAGGYGYTF,TGTGCCATCAGTGAGTCTGGACAGGGACGGGCCGGCGGCTATGGCTACACCTTC
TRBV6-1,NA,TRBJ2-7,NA,CASSASGTTYEQYF,TGTGCCAGCAGTGCCTCAGGTACAACCTACGAGCAGTACTTC
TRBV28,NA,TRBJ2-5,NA,CASSLVRETQYF,TGTGCCAGCAGTTTAGTACGGGAGACCCAGTACTTC
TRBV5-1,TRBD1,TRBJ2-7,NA,CASSLGGQGGEQYF,TGCGCCAGCAGCTTGGGGGGACAGGGCGGCGAGCAGTACTTC
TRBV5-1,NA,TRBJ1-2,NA,CASSSGQGNDGYTF,TGCGCCAGCAGCTCGGGCCAGGGTAACGATGGCTACACCTTC
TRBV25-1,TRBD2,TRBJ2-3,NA,CASSDSGTSGKGVDTQYF,TGTGCCAGCAGTGATTCGGGGACTAGCGGGAAGGGGGTAGATACGCAGTATTTT
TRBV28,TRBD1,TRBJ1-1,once,CAILNRGAAFF,TGTGCCATACTGAACAGGGGGGCGGCTTTCTTT
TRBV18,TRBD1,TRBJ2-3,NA,CASSPATGRLTDTQYF,TGTGCCAGCTCACCTGCGACAGGGCGTCTGACAGATACGCAGTATTTT
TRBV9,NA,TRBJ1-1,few,CASSVSSRELNTEAFF,TGTGCCAGCAGCGTATCCTCCAGGGAATTGAACACTGAAGCTTTCTTT
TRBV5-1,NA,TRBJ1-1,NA,CASSTVRTENTEAFF,TGCGCCAGCAGCACCGTTCGGACAGAGAACACTGAAGCTTTCTTT
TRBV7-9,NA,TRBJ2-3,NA,CASSLVSDTQYF,TGTGCCAGCAGCTTAGTATCAGATACGCAGTATTTT
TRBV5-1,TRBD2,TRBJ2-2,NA,CASSIGLAGGTGELFF,TGCGCCAGCAGCATAGGACTAGCGGGAGGCACCGGGGAGCTGTTTTTT
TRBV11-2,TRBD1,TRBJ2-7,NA,CASSLDLWDRELLNHEQYF,TGTGCCAGCAGCTTAGATCTATGGGACAGGGAGTTACTTAACCACGAGCAGTACTTC
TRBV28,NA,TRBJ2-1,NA,CASSFRTLSYNEQFF,TGTGCCAGCAGTTTTAGGACTCTTTCCTACAATGAGCAGTTCTTC
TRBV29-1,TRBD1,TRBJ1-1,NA,CSISQGLNTEAFF,TGCAGCATTTCACAGGGGCTGAACACTGAAGCTTTCTTT
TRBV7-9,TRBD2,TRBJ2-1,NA,CASPSGGSSYNEQFF,TGTGCCAGCCCCTCCGGGGGGAGCTCCTACAATGAGCAGTTCTTC
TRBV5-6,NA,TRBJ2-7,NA,CASSQGLAGEQYF,TGTGCCAGCAGCCAGGGACTCGCGGGGGAGCAGTACTTC
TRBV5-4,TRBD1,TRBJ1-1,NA,CASSHLTATGDTFF,TGTGCCAGCAGCCATCTGACCGCGACAGGGGATACTTTCTTT
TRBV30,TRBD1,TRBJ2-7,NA,CAWSVGTGDYEQYF,TGTGCCTGGAGTGTGGGTACAGGGGACTACGAGCAGTACTTC
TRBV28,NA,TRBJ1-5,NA,CASSFNLGSQPQHF,TGTGCCAGCAGTTTTAACCTCGGGAGTCAGCCCCAGCATTTT
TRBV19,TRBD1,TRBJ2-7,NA,CASSIRSGGEIYFREQYF,TGTGCCAGTAGTATACGTTCAGGGGGCGAGATATATTTTCGCGAGCAGTACTTC
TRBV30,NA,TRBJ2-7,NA,CAWSTGPYEQYF,TGTGCCTGGAGTACAGGGCCCTACGAGCAGTACTTC
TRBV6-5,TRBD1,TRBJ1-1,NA,CASSYLGTGTEAFF,TGTGCCAGCAGTTACCTAGGGACAGGGACTGAAGCTTTCTTT
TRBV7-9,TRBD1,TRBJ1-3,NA,CASSSVTGGITSGNTIYF,TGTGCCAGCAGCTCCGTAACAGGGGGCATAACTTCTGGAAACACCATATATTTT
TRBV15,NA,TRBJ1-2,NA,CATSRGVREGYTF,TGTGCCACCAGCAGAGGGGTCCGGGAAGGCTACACCTTC
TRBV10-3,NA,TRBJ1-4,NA,CAISRDNQGGEKLFF,TGTGCCATCAGTCGGGACAACCAGGGCGGTGAAAAACTGTTTTTT
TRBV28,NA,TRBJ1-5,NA,CASSLRPEGLNQPQHF,TGTGCCAGCAGTTTACGTCCGGAGGGGCTGAATCAGCCCCAGCATTTT
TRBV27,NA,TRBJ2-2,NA,CASQAGLNTGELFF,TGTGCCAGCCAGGCGGGGTTGAACACCGGGGAGCTGTTTTTT
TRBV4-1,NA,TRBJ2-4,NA,CASSQVRAGLAKNIQYF,TGCGCCAGCAGCCAAGTAAGGGCGGGACTAGCCAAAAACATTCAGTACTTC
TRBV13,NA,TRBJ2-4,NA,CASSPYEGVENIQYF,TGTGCCAGCAGCCCGTACGAGGGGGTAGAAAACATTCAGTACTTC